A selection of T cell receptor beta chains follows, all from one sample in a study of cytomegalovirus exposure and HLA in healthy donors. Some clones are missing from TCRdb's copy, which holds only in-frame ones; the method was immunoSEQ multiplex PCR. The sample contains around 90,000 clones, about 78% of which appear only once. Sequencing was performed on PBMCs. The source is a woman in her thirties or forties in good health and CMV-seronegative. Each CDR3 is given with its conserved first and last residue. A D gene is named only where the DNA matches it firmly. Clone size appears in some rows only: once, few, many, or a class for an expanded clone.

>NA|TRBV13|TRBD2|TRBJ2-1
CASSSKSGRANSWVYNEQFF
TGTGCCAGCAGCTCGAAAAGCGGGAGGGCCAATAGTTGGGTCTACAATGAGCAGTTCTTC
>few|TRBV27|TRBD1|TRBJ1-1
CASSSGGTEAFF
TGTGCCAGCAGTTCAGGGGGCACTGAAGCTTTCTTT
>NA|TRBV2|NA|TRBJ2-3
CASSVGTNTDTQYF
TGTGCCAGCAGTGTCGGAACTAACACAGATACGCAGTATTTT
>once|TRBV6-1|TRBD1|TRBJ1-5
CASQRQGNSNQPQHF
TGTGCCAGCCAAAGACAGGGCAATAGCAATCAGCCCCAGCATTTT
>NA|TRBV5-1|TRBD2|TRBJ2-3
CASSSSGRAPDTQYF
TGCGCCAGCAGCTCTAGCGGGAGGGCCCCAGATACGCAGTATTTT
>NA|TRBV14|NA|TRBJ1-2
CASSRAGVYGYTF
TGTGCCAGCAGCCGGGCCGGGGTCTATGGCTACACCTTC
>NA|TRBV5-1|TRBD1|TRBJ2-2
CASSTGQGYTGELFF
TGCGCCAGCAGTACCGGACAGGGATACACCGGGGAGCTGTTTTTT
>NA|TRBV27|NA|TRBJ2-2
CASSFRGQRELFF
TGTGCCAGCAGTTTTAGGGGACAAAGGGAGCTGTTTTTT
>NA|TRBV5-1|NA|TRBJ1-1
CASNLEGRRGTEAFF
TGCGCCAGCAACCTTGAGGGGCGACGGGGGACTGAAGCTTTCTTT
>NA|TRBV5-4|NA|TRBJ2-4
CASSLGRWAKNIQYF
TGTGCCAGCAGCCTAGGGAGGTGGGCCAAAAACATTCAGTACTTC
>many|TRBV27|NA|TRBJ1-1
CASKRGNTEAFF
TGTGCCAGCAAAAGGGGGAACACTGAAGCTTTCTTT
>NA|TRBV21-1|NA|TRBJ1-2
CASTQGRGLDYGYTF
TGTGCCAGCACCCAGGGGAGGGGCCTCGACTATGGCTACACCTTC
>NA|TRBV19|NA|TRBJ2-7
CASSRGLTYEQYF
TGTGCCAGTAGTAGAGGTCTGACCTACGAGCAGTACTTC
>NA|TRBV7-9|NA|TRBJ2-5
CASSLVRVEETQYF
TGTGCCAGCAGCTTAGTCAGGGTCGAAGAGACCCAGTACTTC
>once|TRBV27|TRBD2|TRBJ2-2
CASSWAGTTQTGELFF
TGTGCCAGCAGTTGGGCCGGGACTACCCAAACCGGGGAGCTGTTTTTT
>NA|TRBV28|TRBD1|TRBJ1-1
CASSPPGQGGTEAFF
TGTGCCAGCAGTCCTCCGGGACAGGGTGGCACTGAAGCTTTCTTT
>NA|TRBV6-4|NA|TRBJ1-2
CATRATGDYGYTF
TGTGCCACCAGAGCGACCGGTGACTATGGCTACACCTTC
>few|TRBV6-1|NA|TRBJ2-5
CASSESIGTPRSQYF
TGTGCCAGCAGTGAATCCATTGGGACACCCCGAAGTCAGTACTTC
>NA|TRBV7-2|TRBD1|TRBJ2-1
CASSSLRDSYNEQFF
TGTGCCAGCAGCTCACTTCGGGACAGCTACAATGAGCAGTTCTTC
>NA|TRBV9|NA|TRBJ1-1
CASSLYYGDMNTEAFF
TGTGCCAGCAGCCTATACTACGGGGACATGAACACTGAAGCTTTCTTT
>NA|TRBV5-4|TRBD2|TRBJ2-5
CASSRTSGSQETQYF
TGTGCCAGCAGCCGGACTAGCGGGTCCCAAGAGACCCAGTACTTC
>NA|TRBV9|TRBD2|TRBJ2-5
CASSTPLAGQETQYF
TGTGCCAGCAGCACCCCCTTAGCGGGACAAGAGACCCAGTACTTC
>NA|TRBV7-3|TRBD1|TRBJ2-7
CASSSGTGNEQYF
TGTGCCAGCAGCTCAGGGACAGGGAACGAGCAGTACTTC
>NA|TRBV6-5|NA|TRBJ1-3
CASRRTTISGNTIYF
TGTGCCAGCAGGCGGACAACTATCTCTGGAAACACCATATATTTT
>NA|TRBV28|NA|TRBJ1-2
CASVEDLTYGYTF
TGTGCCAGCGTAGAGGATCTAACCTATGGCTACACCTTC
>NA|TRBV19|NA|TRBJ1-1
CASSRTGNTEAFF
TGTGCCAGTAGTAGAACAGGGAACACTGAAGCTTTCTTT
>NA|TRBV5-1|NA|TRBJ1-1
CASSLAPAGVETEAFF
TGCGCCAGCAGCTTGGCGCCGGCAGGGGTAGAAACTGAAGCTTTCTTT
>NA|TRBV4-2|TRBD2|TRBJ2-1
CASSQSVAGAYNEQFF
TGTGCCAGCAGCCAAAGTGTAGCGGGAGCCTACAATGAGCAGTTCTTC
>NA|TRBV28|NA|TRBJ2-6
CATSAHGANVLTF
TGTGCCACCTCTGCGCATGGGGCCAACGTCCTGACTTTC
>once|TRBV5-1|TRBD2|TRBJ2-1
CASSSTSGSSYNEQFF
TGCGCCAGCAGCTCAACTAGCGGGAGCTCCTACAATGAGCAGTTCTTC
>NA|TRBV4-1|TRBD2|TRBJ2-1
CASSHGGGGYNEQFF
TGCGCCAGCAGCCATGGTGGGGGGGGGTACAATGAGCAGTTCTTC
>NA|TRBV29-1|NA|TRBJ2-7
CSVTWTAHPYEQYF
TGCAGCGTGACCTGGACAGCCCACCCGTACGAGCAGTACTTC
>NA|TRBV7-2|NA|TRBJ2-1
CASSQRTGSYNEQFF
TGTGCCAGCAGCCAGAGAACAGGGTCCTACAATGAGCAGTTCTTC
>NA|TRBV13|TRBD2|TRBJ2-1
CASSSEPTSQADNEQFF
TGTGCCAGCAGCTCTGAACCGACTAGCCAAGCAGACAATGAGCAGTTCTTC